The 28 T cell receptor beta chains listed next were all sequenced from one sample in a study of T cells in Graves' hyperthyroidism and ophthalmopathy. From RNA transcripts, TCR beta CDR3 regions were amplified. TCR CDR3 underwent first-round RT-PCR with the HTBI primer set. TCRdb reanalysed the multiplex PCR reads using MiXCR and keeps one entry per CDR3 protein. The sample yields around 600,000 distinct CDR3 sequences, 14% seen once. The sequenced sample was blood. The receptors were sampled from a woman in her late teens or twenties with Graves' ophthalmopathy.

This clonotype was seen ten or more times. The chain combines TRBV11-1 with TRBJ1-5, with TRBD1 matching 11 bases. The ends lost 3 bases at V and 3 bases at J; junction bases unmatched: 1. The CDR3 extends over 15 amino acids. CDR1 and CDR2 from the germline V gene are SGHAT and FQDESV (reference sequence). CDR3 in DNA: TGTGCCAGCAGCTTGGGACAGGGGGTCAATCAGCCCCAGCATTTT. Translation: CASSLGQGVNQPQHF.

As to this clonotype: A much larger clone differs from this one at a single base, so this may be a read error. The chain uses TRBV3-1 and TRBJ2-1; TRBD2 matches at 8 bases. The CDR3 runs to 16 residues. The V gene's germline CDR1 is LGHDT and CDR2 YNNKEL (reference sequence). V dropped 1 base and J dropped 8; count of bases not matched to a gene: 10. The CDR3 region has the DNA TGTGCCAGCAGCCAAGTTGCCGCGGGGGGAGACGATGAGCAGTTCTTC. Translating gives CASSQVAAGGDDEQFF.

This clonotype came up a few times. J is TRBJ2-3 and V is TRBV15; unclear D gene. The CDR3 extends over 12 amino acids. Germline CDR1 LNHNV, CDR2 YYDKDF (reference sequence). With 0 bases removed from V and 9 bases from J, the gap between germline ends came to 7 bases. CDR3 nucleotides: TGTGCCACCAGCAGAGATGTGTCGACGCAGTATTTT. Protein sequence: CATSRDVSTQYF.

This clonotype was seen a few times. The DNA of the CDR3 is TGTGCCAGTAGGCCCCCGGCTCTCAGTATCAATCAGCCCCAGCATTTT. Translation: CASRPPALSINQPQHF. The chain recombines TRBV19 with TRBJ1-5; D remains unclear. The CDR3 sequence is 16 residues long. Germline CDR1 LNHDA, CDR2 SQIVND (reference sequence). V dropped 6 bases and J dropped 3 bases, with 18 bases sitting between them.

This clonotype was counted at least ten times. The rearrangement joins TRBV3-1 to TRBJ1-1; D unresolved. CDR1 and CDR2 from the germline V gene are LGHDT and YNNKEL (reference sequence). The length of the CDR3 is 16 residues. Trimming removed 2 bases at V and 4 bases at J, with 17 bases between. CDR3 in DNA: TGTGCCAGCAGCCAACCACTTGCCACGGGGAGCACTGAAGCTTTCTTT. As protein: CASSQPLATGSTEAFF.

In the case of this clonotype: It is likely a read error, because the conserved phenylalanine at the end of the CDR3 is missing. This sequence joins TRBV2 and TRBJ2-2; no reliable D call. Per the germline V gene, CDR1 is SNHLY and CDR2 is FYNNEI. This CDR3 region has 15 residues. The V end lost 4 bases, the J end lost 5 bases, and 14 bases lay between the germline ends. The CDR3 reads CASSGARQMTGELFL. DNA for the CDR3: TGTGCCAGCAGTGGTGCTAGACAAATGACCGGGGAGCTGTTTCTT.

This clonotype was seen a few times. The J gene is TRBJ1-1, the V gene TRBV6-1; D unresolved. CDR3 length equals 16 residues. The germline V gene encodes CDR1 MNHNS and CDR2 SASEGT. V was cut by 5 bases and J by 2 bases, with 18 bases left in between. This CDR3 reads CASSSRWAAGNTEAFF. The CDR3 DNA reads TGTGCCAGCAGTTCTAGGTGGGCCGCAGGTAACACTGAAGCTTTCTTT.

Ten or more counts support this clonotype. The rearrangement joins TRBV24-1 to TRBJ2-1, with D perhaps assigned TRBD1 or TRBD2 (5 bases each). The V gene lost 3 bases and the J gene lost 11 bases, with 10 bases spanning the gap. The CDR3 consists of 12 residues. Germline assignment: CDR1 KGHDR and CDR2 SFDVKD. The CDR3 protein is CATSDPGTQQFF. In DNA, the CDR3 is TGTGCCACCAGTGATCCGGGGACGCAGCAGTTCTTC.

This clonotype was detected only a few times. This chain joins TRBV7-8 and TRBJ2-2; no clear D gene. V was trimmed by 6 bases and J by 6 bases, leaving 20 bases between them. Per germline, CDR1 SGHVS and CDR2 FQNEAQ. This CDR3 has 16 residues. CDR3 sequence reads: CASRPEVGIGSGELFF. CDR3 DNA sequence: TGTGCCAGCAGACCCGAAGTTGGGATTGGATCCGGGGAGCTGTTTTTT.

This clonotype has at least ten counts. This chain uses TRBV28 with TRBJ2-1, with no clear D. Trimming stripped 6 bases from V and 8 bases from J, with 14 bases between. The CDR3 length is 13 residues. CDR1 is MDHEN, CDR2 SYDVKM, per germline. CDR3 bases: TGTGCCAGCAGCCTAGGGTTAAGCTATGAGCAGTTCTTC. Its protein product is CASSLGLSYEQFF.

The sample holds many counts of this clonotype. This chain joins TRBV12-3 or TRBV12-4 and TRBJ2-1; 16 bases align to TRBD2. The CDR3 totals 20 residues. The V and J ends lost 0 bases and 4 bases, in that order; junction bases with no gene match: 9. CDR3 protein: CASSLAPGTSGRARYNEQFF. CDR3 in DNA: TGTGCCAGCAGTTTAGCCCCCGGGACTAGCGGGAGGGCCAGGTACAATGAGCAGTTCTTC.

This clonotype appeared many times. This chain links TRBV20-1 with TRBJ2-3; 9 bases line up with TRBD2. Germline V gene sequence: CDR1 DFQATT, CDR2 SNEGSKA (reference sequence). This CDR3 comprises 17 residues. J gave up 3 bases and V 0 bases, and 10 bases lay outside the gene matches. Written as DNA, the CDR3 is TGCAGTGCTAGAGATATTGGTAGCGGGAGAAGTACAGATACGCAGTATTTT. Translated: CSARDIGSGRSTDTQYF.

The J gene is TRBJ2-7, the V gene TRBV18; the match to TRBD1 covers 9 bases. The V gene's germline CDR1 is KGHSH and CDR2 LQKENI. The CDR3 spans 15 residues. J was trimmed by 3 bases and V by 2 bases; bases with no gene match: 5. The CDR3 coding sequence is TGTGCCAGCTCACCAGGGGGACAGGGTGTCTACGAGCAGTACTTC. Translation: CASSPGGQGVYEQYF.

This clonotype was seen ten or more times. The chain couples TRBV29-1 to TRBJ2-1; D not certain. Germline CDR1 reads SQVTM; CDR2 reads ANQGSEA. The CDR3 contains 15 residues. The V end was cut by 3 bases, the J end by 0 bases, with 12 bases between. In DNA, the CDR3 is TGCAGCGTTGAGGGCATGACGGCCTCCTACAATGAGCAGTTCTTC. Translating it yields CSVEGMTASYNEQFF.

This clonotype was observed many times. The rearrangement uses TRBV6-2 or TRBV6-3 and TRBJ2-3, with D tentatively TRBD2 (6 bases). Germline V gives CDR1 MNHEY, CDR2 SVGEGT. The CDR3 sequence is 15 residues long. Trimming cost V 5 bases and J 6 bases, with 18 bases left between them. CDR3 region: CASSIGGGYTDTQYF. CDR3 DNA: TGTGCCAGCAGTATCGGGGGAGGATACACGGATACGCAGTATTTT.

This clonotype came up a few times. The chain is built from TRBV7-8 and TRBJ2-2; maybe TRBD2 (6 bases). Trimming removed 1 base at V and 2 bases at J, with 23 bases between. Germline lookup yields CDR1 SGHVS and CDR2 FQNEAQ. This CDR3 region has 20 residues. CDR3 in DNA: TGTGCCAGCAGCTTAGTGCGGGTTGTTGGGCTAGCGAAAAACACCGGGGAGCTGTTTTTT. This sequence encodes CASSLVRVVGLAKNTGELFF. The variable domain in full, with the rest retrieved from reference TRBV7-8 and TRBJ2-2, is GAGVSQSPRYKVAKRGQDVALRCDPISGHVSLFWYQQALGQGPEFLTYFQNEAQLDKSGLPSDRFFAERPEGSVSTLKIQRTQQEDSAVYLCASSLVRVVGLAKNTGELFFGEGSRLTVL.

The chain combines TRBV28 with TRBJ2-3; 12 bases are a match to TRBD2. Germline V gene lookup returns CDR1 MDHEN and CDR2 SYDVKM. This CDR3 region has 16 residues. The ends lost 3 bases at V and 5 bases at J; junction bases unmatched: 6. Here the CDR3 reads CASSLWTSGTGDTQYF. Written as DNA, the CDR3 is TGTGCCAGCAGTTTGTGGACTAGCGGGACTGGAGATACGCAGTATTTT.

This clonotype was observed many times. The V call is TRBV6-1, the J call TRBJ2-2; D may be TRBD2 (5 bases). Trimming cost V 6 bases and J 4 bases, with 12 bases left between them. The germline V gene has CDR1 MNHNS and CDR2 SASEGT. CDR3 length: 14 amino acids. CDR3 nucleotide sequence: TGTGCCAGCAGACGACCTGAGGGCACCGGGGAGCTGTTTTTT. It codes for CASRRPEGTGELFF.

This clonotype was recorded many times. V gene TRBV7-2 combines with J gene TRBJ2-7; D tentatively fits TRBD1 or TRBD2 (5 bases each). This CDR3 has 14 residues. Trimming removed 4 bases from V and 6 bases from J, with 16 bases in between. From germline, CDR1 is SGHTA and CDR2 FQGNSA. The CDR3 reads CASSSGTLRSEQYF. The CDR3 DNA is TGTGCCAGCAGCTCCGGGACCCTGCGCTCCGAGCAGTACTTC.

The chain has TRBV29-1 and TRBJ1-1; D unclear. The CDR3 runs to 16 residues. Per the germline V gene, CDR1 is SQVTM and CDR2 is ANQGSEA. The germline V and J ends were trimmed by 4 bases and 0 bases, with 18 bases remaining between them. In DNA form, the CDR3 reads TGCAGCGTTGGTCCGGGAACCACGTTGATGAACACTGAAGCTTTCTTT. Encoded protein: CSVGPGTTLMNTEAFF. The entire variable domain, with the rest obtained from reference TRBV29-1 and TRBJ1-1, is as follows: SAVISQKPSRDICQRGTSLTIQCQVDSQVTMMFWYRQQPGQSLTLIATANQGSEATYESGFVIDKFPISRPNLTFSTLTVSNMSPEDSSIYLCSVGPGTTLMNTEAFFGQGTRLTVV.

The chain recombines TRBV4-3 with TRBJ2-7; TRBD2 is a possible D gene (6 bases). From germline, CDR1 is LGHNA and CDR2 YSLEER. The CDR3 runs to 14 residues. V lost 1 base, J lost 3 bases, and 10 bases lay in between. The CDR3 bases are TGCGCCAGCAGCCAAGGACTAGACAGCTACGAGCAGTACTTC. It encodes CASSQGLDSYEQYF.

The gene calls are TRBV19 and TRBJ1-1; 9 bases align to TRBD1. This CDR3 has 14 amino acids. Looked up from germline, CDR1 is LNHDA and CDR2 is SQIVND (reference sequence). Trimming removed 3 bases from V and 6 bases from J; junction bases left unmatched: 5. This CDR3 reads CASSIGQGMAEAFF. The CDR3 DNA is TGTGCCAGTAGTATTGGACAGGGGATGGCTGAAGCTTTCTTT.

This clonotype was seen repeatedly, ten times or more. The gene calls are TRBV27 and TRBJ2-1; the match to TRBD2 covers 14 bases. The CDR3 contains 15 residues. Trimming at V came to 6 bases and at J to 9 bases, leaving 7 bases not matched to a gene. CDR1 MNHEY and CDR2 SMNVEV come from the germline V gene (reference sequence). CDR3 in DNA: TGTGCCAGCAGCCGCGGGACTAGCGGGAGAGGTGAGCAGTTCTTC. It is translated as CASSRGTSGRGEQFF.

J is TRBJ1-2 and V is TRBV25-1; possibly TRBD1 for D (5 bases). The CDR3 sequence is 17 residues long. V lost 0 bases, J lost 3 bases, and 17 bases lay in between. Germline loops: CDR1 MGHDK, CDR2 SYGVNS. Written as DNA, the CDR3 is TGTGCCAGCAGTGAATATGGGGCAGGGTCGGGTGACTATGGCTACACCTTC. Its translation: CASSEYGAGSGDYGYTF.

This clonotype was observed many times. This chain connects TRBV11-2 to TRBJ1-4; 7 bases are a match to TRBD1. The CDR3 runs to 15 residues. With V trimmed by 1 base and J by 4 bases, 3 bases remained unmatched. Germline CDR1 SGHAT, CDR2 FQNNGV. CDR3 residues: CASSLVGQSNEKLFF. For the CDR3, the DNA is TGTGCCAGCAGCTTAGTGGGACAGAGTAATGAAAAACTGTTTTTT.

This clonotype was seen a handful of times. This chain uses TRBV20-1 with TRBJ1-2; no clear D. The germline gives CDR1 DFQATT, CDR2 SNEGSKA (reference sequence). With 6 bases removed from V and 7 bases from J, the gap between germline ends came to 12 bases. The CDR3 spans 11 residues. The CDR3: CSASIEGGYTF. The CDR3 DNA reads as TGCAGTGCCTCAATCGAGGGTGGCTACACCTTC.

This clonotype appeared many times. The chain joins TRBV12-3 or TRBV12-4 to TRBJ2-1, with 8 bases identical to TRBD2. The ends lost 5 bases at V and 12 bases at J; junction bases unmatched: 6. The CDR3 has 12 residues. CDR3 region: CASSPPSGRQFF. In DNA, the CDR3 is TGTGCCAGCAGTCCTCCTAGCGGGCGGCAGTTCTTC.

The table lists this clonotype with a few counts. The chain has TRBV14 and TRBJ2-1; D unclear. V lost 4 bases to trimming and J lost 6 bases, with 10 bases between them. The CDR3 covers 13 residues. Germline assignment: CDR1 SGHDN and CDR2 FVKESK. CDR3 sequence (DNA): TGTGCCAGCAGCCCCCTTAGTCTCAATGAGCAGTTCTTC. The encoded protein is CASSPLSLNEQFF.